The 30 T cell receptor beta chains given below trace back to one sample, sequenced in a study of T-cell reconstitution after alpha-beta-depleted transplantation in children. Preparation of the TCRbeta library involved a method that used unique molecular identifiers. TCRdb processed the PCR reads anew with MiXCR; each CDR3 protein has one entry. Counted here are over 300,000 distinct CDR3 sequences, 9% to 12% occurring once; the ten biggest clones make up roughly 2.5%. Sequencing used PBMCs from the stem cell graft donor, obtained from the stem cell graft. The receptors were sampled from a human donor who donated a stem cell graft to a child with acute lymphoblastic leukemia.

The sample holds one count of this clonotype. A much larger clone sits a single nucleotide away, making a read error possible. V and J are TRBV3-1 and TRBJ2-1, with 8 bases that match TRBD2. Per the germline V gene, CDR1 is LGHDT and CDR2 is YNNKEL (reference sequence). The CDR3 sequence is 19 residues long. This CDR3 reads CATSQDRPFRGLDNNEQFF. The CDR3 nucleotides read TGTGCCACCAGCCAAGATCGCCCGTTTAGGGGACTAGATAACAATGAGCAGTTCTTC.

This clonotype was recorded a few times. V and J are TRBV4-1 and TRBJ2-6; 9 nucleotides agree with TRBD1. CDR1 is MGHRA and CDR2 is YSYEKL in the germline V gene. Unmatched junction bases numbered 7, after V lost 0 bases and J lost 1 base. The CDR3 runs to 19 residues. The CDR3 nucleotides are TGCGCCAGCAGCCAAGAAGATGGACAGGGGCTGTCTGGGGCCAACGTCCTGACTTTC. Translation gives CASSQEDGQGLSGANVLTF.

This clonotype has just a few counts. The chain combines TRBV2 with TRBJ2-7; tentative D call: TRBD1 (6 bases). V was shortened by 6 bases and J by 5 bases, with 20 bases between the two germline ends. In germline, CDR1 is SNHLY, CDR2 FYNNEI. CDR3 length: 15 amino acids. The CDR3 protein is CASSPNRDLRNEQYF. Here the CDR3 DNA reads TGTGCCAGCAGCCCCAACAGGGATCTAAGGAACGAGCAGTACTTC.

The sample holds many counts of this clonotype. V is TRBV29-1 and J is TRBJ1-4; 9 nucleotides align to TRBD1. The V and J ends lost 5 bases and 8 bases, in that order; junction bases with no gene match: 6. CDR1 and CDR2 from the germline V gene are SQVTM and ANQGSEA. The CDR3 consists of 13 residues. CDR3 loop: CSVYRDRDEKLFF. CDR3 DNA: TGCAGCGTTTACCGGGACAGGGACGAAAAACTGTTTTTT.

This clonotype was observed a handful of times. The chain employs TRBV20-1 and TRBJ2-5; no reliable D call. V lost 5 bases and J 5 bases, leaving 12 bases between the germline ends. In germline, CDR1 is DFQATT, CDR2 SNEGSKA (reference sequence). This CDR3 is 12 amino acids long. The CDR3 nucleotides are TGCAGTGCTGGCAGACAACCCGAGACCCAGTACTTC. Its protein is CSAGRQPETQYF.

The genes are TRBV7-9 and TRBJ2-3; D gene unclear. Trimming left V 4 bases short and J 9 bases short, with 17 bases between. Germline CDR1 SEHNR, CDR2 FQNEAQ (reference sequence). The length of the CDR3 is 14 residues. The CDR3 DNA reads TGTGCCAGCAGCTCCGCCCGAAGCCCAAAGACGCAGTATTTT. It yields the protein CASSSARSPKTQYF.

This CDR3 reads CASSLDYGDTQYF. The CDR3 bases are TGTGCCAGCAGCTTAGATTACGGCGATACGCAGTATTTT. V usage is TRBV11-2 and J usage is TRBJ2-3; no definite D call. Trimming removed 0 bases at V and 6 bases at J, with 7 bases between. Per the germline V gene, CDR1 is SGHAT and CDR2 is FQNNGV. This CDR3 spans 13 amino acids.

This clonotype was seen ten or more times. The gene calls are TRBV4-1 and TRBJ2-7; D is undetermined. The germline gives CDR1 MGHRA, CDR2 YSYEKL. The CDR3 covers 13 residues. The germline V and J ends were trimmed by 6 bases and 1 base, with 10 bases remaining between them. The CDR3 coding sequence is TGCGCCAGCAGGGCCAGTTTTTCCTACGAGCAGTACTTC. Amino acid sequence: CASRASFSYEQYF.

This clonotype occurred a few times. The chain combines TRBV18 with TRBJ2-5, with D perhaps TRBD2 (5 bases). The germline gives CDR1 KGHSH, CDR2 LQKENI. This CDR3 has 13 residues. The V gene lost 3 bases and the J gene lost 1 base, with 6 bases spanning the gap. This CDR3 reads CASSPGAQETQYF. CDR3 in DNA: TGTGCCAGCTCACCGGGAGCCCAAGAGACCCAGTACTTC. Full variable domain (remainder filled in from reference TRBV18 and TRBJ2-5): NAGVMQNPRHLVRRRGQEARLRCSPMKGHSHVYWYRQLPEEGLKFMVYLQKENIIDESGMPKERFSAEFPKEGPSILRIQQVVRGDSAAYFCASSPGAQETQYFGPGTRLLVL.

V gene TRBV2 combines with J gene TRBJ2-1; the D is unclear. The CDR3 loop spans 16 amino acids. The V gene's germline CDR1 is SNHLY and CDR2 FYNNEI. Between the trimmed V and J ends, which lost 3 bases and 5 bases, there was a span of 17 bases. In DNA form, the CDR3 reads TGTGCCAGCAGTGATAGTAGCTCGAAAGGTAACAATGAGCAGTTCTTC. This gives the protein CASSDSSSKGNNEQFF.

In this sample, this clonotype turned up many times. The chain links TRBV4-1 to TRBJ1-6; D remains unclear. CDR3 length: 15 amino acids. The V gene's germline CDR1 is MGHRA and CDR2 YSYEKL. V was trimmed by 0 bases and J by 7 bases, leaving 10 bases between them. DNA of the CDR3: TGCGCCAGCAGCCAAGATGCGGACTCCAATTCACCCCTCCACTTT. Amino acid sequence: CASSQDADSNSPLHF.

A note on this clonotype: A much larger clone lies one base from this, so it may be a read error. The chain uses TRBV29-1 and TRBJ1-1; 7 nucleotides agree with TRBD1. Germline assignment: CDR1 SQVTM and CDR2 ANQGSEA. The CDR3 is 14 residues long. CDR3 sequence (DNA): TGCAGCGTTGAACGAGACAGGGTTGGCGCTGACGCTTTCTTT. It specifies CSVERDRVGADAFF.

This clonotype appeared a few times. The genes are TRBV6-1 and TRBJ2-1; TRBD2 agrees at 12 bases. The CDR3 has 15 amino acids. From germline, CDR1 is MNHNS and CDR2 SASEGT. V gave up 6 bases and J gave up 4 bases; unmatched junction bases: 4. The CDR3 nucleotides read TGTGCCAGCAGCCGACTAGCGGGAGAATACAATGAGCAGTTCTTC. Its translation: CASSRLAGEYNEQFF.

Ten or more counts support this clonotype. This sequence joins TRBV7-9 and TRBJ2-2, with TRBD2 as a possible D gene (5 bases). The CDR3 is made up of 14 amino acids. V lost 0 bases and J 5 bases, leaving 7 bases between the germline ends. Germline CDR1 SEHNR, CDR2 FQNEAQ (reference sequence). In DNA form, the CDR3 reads TGTGCCAGCAGCTTAGCGTCGGGGACCGGGGAGCTGTTTTTT. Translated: CASSLASGTGELFF.

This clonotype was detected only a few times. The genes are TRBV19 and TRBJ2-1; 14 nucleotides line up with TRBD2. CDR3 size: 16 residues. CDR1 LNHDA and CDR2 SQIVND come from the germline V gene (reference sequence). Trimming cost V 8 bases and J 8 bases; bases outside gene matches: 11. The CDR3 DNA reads TGTGCCAGTTGCCTTGGACTAGCGGGAGGTTGGGATGAGCAGTTCTTC. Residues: CASCLGLAGGWDEQFF.

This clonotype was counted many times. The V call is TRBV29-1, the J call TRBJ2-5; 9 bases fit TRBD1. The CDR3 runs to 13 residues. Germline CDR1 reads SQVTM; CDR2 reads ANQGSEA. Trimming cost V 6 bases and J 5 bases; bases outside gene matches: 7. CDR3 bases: TGCAGCGTGGACAGGGGCCCAGGGGAGACCCAGTACTTC. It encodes CSVDRGPGETQYF.

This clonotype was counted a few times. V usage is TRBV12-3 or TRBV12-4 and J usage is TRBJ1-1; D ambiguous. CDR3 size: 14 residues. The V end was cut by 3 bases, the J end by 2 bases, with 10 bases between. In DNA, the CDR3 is TGTGCCAGCAGTTTGAGCGGAATAAACACTGAAGCTTTCTTT. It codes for CASSLSGINTEAFF.

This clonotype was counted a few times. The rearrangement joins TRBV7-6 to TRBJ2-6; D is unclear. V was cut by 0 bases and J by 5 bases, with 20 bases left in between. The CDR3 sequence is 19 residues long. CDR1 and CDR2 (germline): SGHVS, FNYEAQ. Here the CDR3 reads CASSLALAGGSGRANVLTF. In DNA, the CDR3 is TGTGCCAGCAGCTTAGCGTTGGCTGGTGGTTCTGGGCGGGCCAACGTCCTGACTTTC.

CDR3 in DNA: TGTGCCACCAGACCATCTACAGGAGACACCGGGGAGCTGTTTTTT. This gives the protein CATRPSTGDTGELFF. This chain uses TRBV15 with TRBJ2-2, with a possible D match to TRBD1 (5 bases). Germline V gene data show CDR1 as LNHNV and CDR2 as YYDKDF (reference sequence). The CDR3 extends over 15 amino acids. The ends were cut back, 6 bases at V and 3 bases at J, with 14 bases in the middle.

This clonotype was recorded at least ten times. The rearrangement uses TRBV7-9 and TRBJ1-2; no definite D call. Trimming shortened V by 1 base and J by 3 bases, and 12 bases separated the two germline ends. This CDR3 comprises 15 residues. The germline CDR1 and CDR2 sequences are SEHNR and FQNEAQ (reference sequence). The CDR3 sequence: CASSLGTGGHYGYTF. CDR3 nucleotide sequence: TGTGCCAGCAGCTTAGGCACGGGAGGCCACTATGGCTACACCTTC.

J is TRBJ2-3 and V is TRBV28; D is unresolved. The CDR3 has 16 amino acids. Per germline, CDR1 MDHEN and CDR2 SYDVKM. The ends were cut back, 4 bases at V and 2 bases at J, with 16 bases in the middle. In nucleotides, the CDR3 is TGTGCCAGCAGTTATCTGCGAAGTGGGGACACAGATACGCAGTATTTT. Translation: CASSYLRSGDTDTQYF.

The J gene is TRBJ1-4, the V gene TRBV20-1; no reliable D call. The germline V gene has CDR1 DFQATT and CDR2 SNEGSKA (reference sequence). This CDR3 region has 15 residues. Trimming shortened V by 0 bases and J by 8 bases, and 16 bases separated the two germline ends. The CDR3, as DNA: TGCAGTGCTAGAGATTTTGGTCGGGTAGAAGAAAAACTGTTTTTT. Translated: CSARDFGRVEEKLFF.

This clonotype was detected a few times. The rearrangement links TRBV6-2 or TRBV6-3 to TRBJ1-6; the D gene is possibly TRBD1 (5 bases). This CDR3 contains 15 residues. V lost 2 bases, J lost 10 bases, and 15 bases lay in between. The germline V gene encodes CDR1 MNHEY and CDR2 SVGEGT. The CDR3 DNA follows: TGTGCCAGCAGTTACGGGACCGGTGTAGGCTCACCCCTCCACTTT. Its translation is CASSYGTGVGSPLHF.

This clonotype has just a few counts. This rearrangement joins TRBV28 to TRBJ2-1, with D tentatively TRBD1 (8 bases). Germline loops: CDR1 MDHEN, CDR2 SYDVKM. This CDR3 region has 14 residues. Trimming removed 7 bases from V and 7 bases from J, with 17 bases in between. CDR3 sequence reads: CASKTGEGMNEQFF. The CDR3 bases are TGTGCCAGCAAGACAGGGGAGGGCATGAATGAGCAGTTCTTC.

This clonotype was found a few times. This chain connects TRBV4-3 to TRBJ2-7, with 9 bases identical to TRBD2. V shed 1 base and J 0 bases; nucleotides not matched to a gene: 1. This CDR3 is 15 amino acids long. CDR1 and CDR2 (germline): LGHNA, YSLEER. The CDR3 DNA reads TGCGCCAGCAGCCAAGGACTAGCGGACTCCTACGAGCAGTACTTC. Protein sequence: CASSQGLADSYEQYF.

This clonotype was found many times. CDR3: CASSLGGGRAGTEQYF. DNA of the CDR3: TGTGCCAGCAGCTTAGGAGGCGGGAGGGCTGGAACCGAGCAGTACTTC. The chain has TRBV7-2 and TRBJ2-7; 9 bases fit TRBD2. Germline V gene lookup returns CDR1 SGHTA and CDR2 FQGNSA. The CDR3 runs 16 residues. V dropped 1 base and J dropped 6; count of bases not matched to a gene: 10.

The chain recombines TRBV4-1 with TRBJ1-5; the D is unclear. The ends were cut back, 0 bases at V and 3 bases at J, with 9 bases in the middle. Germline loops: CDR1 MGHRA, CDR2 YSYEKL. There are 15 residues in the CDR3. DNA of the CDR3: TGCGCCAGCAGCCAAGACGACGGGTACAATCAGCCCCAGCATTTT. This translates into CASSQDDGYNQPQHF.

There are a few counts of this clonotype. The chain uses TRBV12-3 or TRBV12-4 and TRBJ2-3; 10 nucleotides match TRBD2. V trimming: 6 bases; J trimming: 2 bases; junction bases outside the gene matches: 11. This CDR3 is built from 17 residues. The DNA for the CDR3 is TGTGCCAGCAGAAGGGGGGTAGGACTAGCGGACACAGATACGCAGTATTTT. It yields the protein CASRRGVGLADTDTQYF.

The CDR3 sequence: CATLAGGVGNEQFF. DNA of the CDR3: TGCGCCACTTTAGCGGGAGGAGTCGGCAATGAGCAGTTCTTC. The chain carries TRBV4-1 and TRBJ2-1; TRBD2 agrees at 10 bases. From germline, CDR1 is MGHRA and CDR2 YSYEKL. The CDR3 is 14 residues long. V gave up 10 bases and J gave up 6 bases; unmatched junction bases: 9.

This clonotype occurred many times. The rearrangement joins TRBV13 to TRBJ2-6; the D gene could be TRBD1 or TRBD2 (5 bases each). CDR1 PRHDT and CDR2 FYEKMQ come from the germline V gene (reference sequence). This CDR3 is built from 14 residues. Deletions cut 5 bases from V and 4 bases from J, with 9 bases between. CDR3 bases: TGTGCCAGCAGCCGGGGCCCCGGGGCCAACGTCCTGACTTTC. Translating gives CASSRGPGANVLTF.